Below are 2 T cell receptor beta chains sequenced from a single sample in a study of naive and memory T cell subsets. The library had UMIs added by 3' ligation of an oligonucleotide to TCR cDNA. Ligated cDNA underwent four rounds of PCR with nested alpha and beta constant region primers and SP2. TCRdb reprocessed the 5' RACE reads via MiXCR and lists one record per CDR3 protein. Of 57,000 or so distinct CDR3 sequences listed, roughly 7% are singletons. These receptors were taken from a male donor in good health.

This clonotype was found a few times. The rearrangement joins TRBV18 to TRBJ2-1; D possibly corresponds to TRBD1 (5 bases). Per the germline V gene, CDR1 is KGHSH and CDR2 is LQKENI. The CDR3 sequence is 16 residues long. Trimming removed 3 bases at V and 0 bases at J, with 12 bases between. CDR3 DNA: TGTGCCAGCTCACCTATAGACAGTAGCTCCTACAATGAGCAGTTCTTC. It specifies CASSPIDSSSYNEQFF.

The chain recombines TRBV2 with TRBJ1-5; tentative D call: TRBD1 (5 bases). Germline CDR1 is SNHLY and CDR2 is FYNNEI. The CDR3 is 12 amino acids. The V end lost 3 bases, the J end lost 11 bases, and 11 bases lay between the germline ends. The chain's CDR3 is CASSEGLTAQHF. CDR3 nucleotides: TGTGCCAGCAGTGAGGGGCTCACGGCCCAGCATTTT.